The rows below give T cell receptor beta chains drawn from one sample of a study of blood T cell repertoires in COVID-19. The repertoire was sequenced with immunoSEQ multiplex PCR; TCRdb's copy has only in-frame clones and lacks some. The sample includes approximately 240,000 clones, over 80% of them seen just once. Sequencing was done on a sample of peripheral blood. The receptor source for this set is a woman in her sixties with active or convalescent COVID-19. The CDR3 runs from the conserved cysteine through the conserved F or W. The D gene is left open where the match is weak. Rows give clone size only sometimes, using once, few, many, or a class for an expanded clone.

d_call	v_call	clone_size	j_call	cdr3_nt	cdr3_aa
NA	TRBV7-9	NA	TRBJ1-1	TGTGCCAGCAGCTTACAGATGAACACTGAAGCTTTCTTT	CASSLQMNTEAFF
TRBD1	TRBV5-6	NA	TRBJ2-1	TGTGCCAGCAGTTACTTACAGGGGGCTAGAGGCAATGAGCAGTTCTTC	CASSYLQGARGNEQFF
NA	TRBV2	NA	TRBJ1-1	TGTGCCAGCAGTGCGTTGAACACTGAAGCTTTCTTT	CASSALNTEAFF
TRBD1	TRBV3-1/TRBV3-2	NA	TRBJ1-5	TGTGCCAGCAGCTCGGGACAGGGGCGCAATCAGCCCCAGCATTTT	CASSSGQGRNQPQHF
TRBD2	TRBV5-1	once	TRBJ2-1	TGCGCCAGCAGCAGACTAGCGGGAGACCTCAATGAGCAGTTCTTC	CASSRLAGDLNEQFF
TRBD1	TRBV6-5	few	TRBJ1-6	TGTGCCAGCAGGCCCGGGACAGAGAATTCACCCCTCCACTTT	CASRPGTENSPLHF
TRBD1	TRBV25-1	NA	TRBJ1-4	TGTGCCAGCAGTGAATTGACAGGGAGGGAAAAACTGTTTTTT	CASSELTGREKLFF
TRBD1	TRBV29-1	medium-sized	TRBJ2-1	TGCAGCGTTGAGACTTTGGACAGGCTTAACAATGAGCAGTTCTTC	CSVETLDRLNNEQFF
TRBD2	TRBV4-2	NA	TRBJ2-3	TGTGCCAGCAGCCAAGAACGGCGGGGGAAGTCAGATACGCAGTATTTT	CASSQERRGKSDTQYF
NA	TRBV2	NA	TRBJ2-6	TGTGCCAGCTCGGGACTTACCAGCTCTGGGGCCAACGTCCTGACTTTC	CASSGLTSSGANVLTF
TRBD2	TRBV6-6	NA	TRBJ2-1	TGTGCCAGCAGTCCTCTTTGGACTAGCGGGAGGGTTTTCGGGGATGAGCAGTTCTTC	CASSPLWTSGRVFGDEQFF
NA	TRBV28	NA	TRBJ1-2	TGTGCCAGCAGTACCTCGGGCGACAGCCTCGTAAGAAACTATGGCTACACCTTC	CASSTSGDSLVRNYGYTF
TRBD2	TRBV11-2	few	TRBJ2-2	TGTGCCAGCAGCTCCTTCGGGGGGGCGGACGGGGAGCTGTTTTTT	CASSSFGGADGELFF
NA	TRBV12-3/TRBV12-4	NA	TRBJ1-4	TGTGCCACAACCGGAGGCGACACTGAAAAACTGTTTTTT	CATTGGDTEKLFF
TRBD2	TRBV11-2	few	TRBJ2-5	TGTGCCAGCAGCTTTAATAGCGGGGGAAGAGAGACCCAGTACTTC	CASSFNSGGRETQYF
TRBD1	TRBV28	NA	TRBJ2-5	TGTGCCAGCAGTATACCGGACAGGGGAAGAGAGACCCAGTACTTC	CASSIPDRGRETQYF
TRBD1	TRBV7-2	NA	TRBJ2-5	TGTGCCAGCAGCTTACTGGGACAGTCGGGGACCCAGTACTTC	CASSLLGQSGTQYF
NA	TRBV28	NA	TRBJ2-7	TGTGCCAGCAGTTTGCCACTGCCCCAACCGGGACAACGGGCCTACGAGCAGTACTTC	CASSLPLPQPGQRAYEQYF
NA	TRBV5-8	NA	TRBJ1-5	TGTGCCAGCAGCAAGAGGGTTTTTCTCGGTCAGCCCCAGCATTTT	CASSKRVFLGQPQHF
TRBD1	TRBV5-1	NA	TRBJ1-6	TGCGCCAGCAGCTTGGGGGACAGAAATAATTCACCCCTCCACTTT	CASSLGDRNNSPLHF
NA	TRBV6-5	NA	TRBJ1-1	TGTGCCAGCAGTTATAGGGGAATCCCCAACACTGAAGCTTTCTTT	CASSYRGIPNTEAFF
NA	TRBV3-1/TRBV3-2	NA	TRBJ2-7	TGTGCCAGCAGCCAAGTTATCTACGAGCAGTACTTC	CASSQVIYEQYF
NA	TRBV6-5	NA	TRBJ1-1	TGTGCCAGCAGTTACGGGGTTGGACTCGGAGCTTTCTTT	CASSYGVGLGAFF
TRBD1	TRBV7-9	once	TRBJ1-2	TGTGCCAGCAGCTTAGGGGGACAGGGGCCATCCTATGGCTACACCTTC	CASSLGGQGPSYGYTF
TRBD2	TRBV18	once	TRBJ2-1	TGTGCCAGCTCACCCGGACTAGCGGGGGACAATGAGCAGTTCTTC	CASSPGLAGDNEQFF
TRBD2	TRBV29-1	NA	TRBJ2-3	TGCAGCGTTAGGACTAGCGGGAGGGTCGTGGTATCAGATACGCAGTATTTT	CSVRTSGRVVVSDTQYF
NA	TRBV5-1	NA	TRBJ2-1	TGCGCCAGCAGCTTGGTGACGGGAGTAGACAATGAGCAGTTCTTC	CASSLVTGVDNEQFF
NA	TRBV5-1	NA	TRBJ1-1	TGCGCCAGCAGCCCGGGGGATTTTACTGAAGCTTTCTTT	CASSPGDFTEAFF
TRBD1	TRBV6-5	NA	TRBJ1-1	TGTGCCAGCAGTCGGACAGGGCACACTGAAGCTTTCTTT	CASSRTGHTEAFF
NA	TRBV19	NA	TRBJ1-4	TGTGCCAGTAGTGTACAGACTAATGAAAAACTGTTTTTT	CASSVQTNEKLFF
TRBD1	TRBV2	NA	TRBJ2-7	TGTGCCAGCGCGAGGACAGGGGCCTACGAGCAGTACTTC	CASARTGAYEQYF
TRBD2	TRBV19	many	TRBJ2-1	TGTGCCAGTAGTAGAACTAGCGGGAGAATTAGTGAGCAGTTCTTC	CASSRTSGRISEQFF
TRBD1	TRBV18	NA	TRBJ2-2	TGTGCCAGCTCACCACTCGGGACAGGGAACACCGGGGAGCTGTTTTTT	CASSPLGTGNTGELFF
NA	TRBV14	many	TRBJ1-2	TGTGCCAGCAGCCAAGTTATCGGACAGACCCTCTATGGCTACACCTTC	CASSQVIGQTLYGYTF
NA	TRBV28	once	TRBJ2-5	TGTGCCAGCAGTTTACCTTTAGGCAGGGCAGAGACCCAGTACTTC	CASSLPLGRAETQYF
NA	TRBV7-8	NA	TRBJ1-1	TGTGCCAGCAGCTCAAGCTCGAACACTGAAGCTTTCTTT	CASSSSSNTEAFF
NA	TRBV11-3	NA	TRBJ2-2	TGTGCCAGCAGCCGAGGGTTCGCGAACACCGGGGAGCTGTTTTTT	CASSRGFANTGELFF
NA	TRBV2	NA	TRBJ2-6	TGTGCCAGCAGTCCTACGCGGGCCGGGGCCAACGTCCTGACTTTC	CASSPTRAGANVLTF
TRBD1	TRBV2	NA	TRBJ1-4	TGTGCCAGCAGTGAAGCCCATCGGACAGGGTTTACGAATGAAAAACTGTTTTTT	CASSEAHRTGFTNEKLFF
TRBD2	TRBV9	NA	TRBJ2-3	TGTGCCAGCAGCGTAGCAGGCGGGGGGCCGAGGGTAGATACGCAGTATTTT	CASSVAGGGPRVDTQYF
TRBD2	TRBV12-5	NA	TRBJ2-7	TGTGCTAGTGGTTTGATGGGGGGACTATCCTACGAGCAGTACTTC	CASGLMGGLSYEQYF
TRBD1	TRBV5-1	NA	TRBJ1-4	TGCGCCAGCAGCTTGGCCCCCTCACAGGGGGACCCTGAAAAACTGTTTTTT	CASSLAPSQGDPEKLFF